One sample yielded the 18 T cell receptor beta chains listed below, sequenced in a study of shared clonotypes between healthy human individuals. Produced via immunoSEQ multiplex PCR; TCRdb's table is partial and in-frame only. The data show about 320,000 clones, roughly 91% seen once. The material sequenced was memory CD8+ T cells sorted from blood. Described subset: CD45RO+ cells pooled with CCR7-negative TemRA cells. All receptors derive from a man aged 18 to 29 in good health.

The rearrangement uses TRBV7-6 and TRBJ2-7; D is perhaps TRBD2 (5 bases). Between the trimmed V and J ends, which lost 5 bases and 6 bases, there was a span of 17 bases. The V gene's germline CDR1 is SGHVS and CDR2 FNYEAQ. The CDR3 contains 14 residues. CDR3 protein: CASSPGVVGGEQYF. CDR3 nucleotides: TGTGCCAGCAGCCCGGGTGTTGTTGGAGGCGAGCAGTACTTC.

This clone came up once. The V gene is TRBV4-3, the J gene TRBJ1-1, with a weak D call TRBD1 (5 bases). Germline-derived CDR1 and CDR2 are LGHNA and YSLEER. Deletions cut 5 bases from V and 4 bases from J, with 11 bases between. The CDR3 length is 13 residues. The CDR3 loop reads CASSSGRGTEAFF. The CDR3 nucleotides read TGCGCCAGCAGCTCGGGAAGGGGCACTGAAGCTTTCTTT.

CDR3 DNA sequence: TGCGCCAGCGCTGGGGCCAGCTGGGATACGCAGTATTTT. It translates to CASAGASWDTQYF. The chain carries TRBV4-1 and TRBJ2-3; TRBD1 might be the D (5 bases). V lost 8 bases, J lost 6 bases, and 15 bases lay in between. There are 13 residues in the CDR3. CDR1 and CDR2 from the germline V gene are MGHRA and YSYEKL.

This clone appeared many times. The chain joins TRBV6-1 to TRBJ2-1, with no clear D. The germline V gene has CDR1 MNHNS and CDR2 SASEGT. The length of the CDR3 is 15 residues. Deletions cut 0 bases from V and 8 bases from J, with 14 bases between. The CDR3 reads CASSEARTRVDEQFF. The CDR3 DNA reads as TGTGCCAGCAGTGAAGCTAGGACCAGAGTGGATGAGCAGTTCTTC.

A single count supports this clone. The J gene is TRBJ2-7, the V gene TRBV5-6; no clear D gene. The CDR3 consists of 15 residues. V lost 5 bases, J lost 0 bases, and 15 bases lay in between. From germline, CDR1 is SGHDT and CDR2 YYEEEE. DNA of the CDR3: TGTGCCAGCAGTTTGATCTGGGGAAGCTCCTACGAGCAGTACTTC. It is translated as CASSLIWGSSYEQYF.

The rearrangement joins TRBV7-3 to TRBJ2-2; 8 bases are shared with TRBD1. With V trimmed by 0 bases and J by 6 bases, 3 bases remained unmatched. Looked up from germline, CDR1 is SGHTA and CDR2 is FQGTGA. CDR3 length equals 15 residues. Here the CDR3 DNA reads TGTGCCAGCAGCTTAACGCGGACAGGGTCCGGGGAGCTGTTTTTT. Its protein product is CASSLTRTGSGELFF.

V gene TRBV7-9 combines with J gene TRBJ2-7; the D gene is possibly TRBD2 (5 bases). The germline V and J ends were trimmed by 5 bases and 3 bases, with 14 bases remaining between them. CDR1 and CDR2 from the germline V gene are SEHNR and FQNEAQ (reference sequence). The CDR3 loop spans 14 amino acids. The CDR3: CASSDRDRGYEQYF. CDR3 nucleotide sequence: TGTGCCAGCAGCGACCGGGATAGAGGCTACGAGCAGTACTTC.

V usage is TRBV5-1 and J usage is TRBJ2-7; D unresolved. V lost 4 bases, J lost 4 bases, and 6 bases lay in between. The CDR3 has 11 amino acids. Germline lookup yields CDR1 SGHRS and CDR2 YFSETQ. CDR3 nucleotide sequence: TGCGCCAGCAGCGTTGGTTACGAGCAGTACTTC. Protein product: CASSVGYEQYF.

The J gene is TRBJ2-7, the V gene TRBV30, with a tentative D call TRBD1 (5 bases). CDR1 is GTSNPN, CDR2 SVGIG, per germline (reference sequence). This CDR3 is 14 amino acids long. V was shortened by 0 bases and J by 3 bases, with 12 bases between the two germline ends. The CDR3 region is CAWSVLGQGYEQYF. For the CDR3, the DNA is TGTGCCTGGAGTGTACTCGGGCAGGGCTACGAGCAGTACTTC.

The V gene is TRBV5-6, the J gene TRBJ2-7; the D is unclear. V lost 2 bases, J lost 2 bases, and 11 bases lay in between. The CDR3 is made up of 14 amino acids. Germline V gives CDR1 SGHDT, CDR2 YYEEEE. The CDR3 loop is CASSFEPNAYEQYF. The CDR3 DNA reads TGTGCCAGCAGCTTCGAGCCCAACGCCTACGAGCAGTACTTC. Using reference TRBV5-6 and TRBJ2-7 for the parts outside the CDR3, the full variable domain is DAGVTQSPTHLIKTRGQQVTLRCSPKSGHDTVSWYQQALGQGPQFIFQYYEEEERQRGNFPDRFSGHQFPNYSSELNVNALLLGDSALYLCASSFEPNAYEQYFGPGTRLTVT.

The J gene is TRBJ1-2, the V gene TRBV30; TRBD1 might be the D (5 bases). Between the trimmed V and J ends, which lost 4 bases and 4 bases, there was a span of 16 bases. Germline values: CDR1 GTSNPN, CDR2 SVGIG (reference sequence). The CDR3 sequence is 14 residues long. The DNA for the CDR3 is TGTGCCTGGATGAACGAAGGGACCCGCTATGGCTACACCTTC. It translates to CAWMNEGTRYGYTF.

A remark on this clone: This CDR3 is also generated by other DNA sequences in the sample. The V and J genes are TRBV9 and TRBJ2-7, with D hard to call. The CDR3 contains 14 residues. V was trimmed by 0 bases and J by 0 bases, leaving 7 bases between them. Germline V gene lookup returns CDR1 SGDLS and CDR2 YYNGEE. CDR3 nucleotides: TGTGCCAGCAGCGTAGGGGTCAGCTCCTACGAGCAGTACTTC. This gives the protein CASSVGVSSYEQYF. Together with reference TRBV9 and TRBJ2-7, the CDR3 gives the full variable domain: DSGVTQTPKHLITATGQRVTLRCSPRSGDLSVYWYQQSLDQGLQFLIQYYNGEERAKGNILERFSAQQFPDLHSELNLSSLELGDSALYFCASSVGVSSYEQYFGPGTRLTVT.

The chain combines TRBV15 with TRBJ2-7; D not certain. With 5 bases removed from V and 6 bases from J, the gap between germline ends came to 14 bases. Germline V CDR1 and CDR2: LNHNV, YYDKDF (reference sequence). The CDR3 runs to 13 residues. In DNA, the CDR3 is TGTGCCACCAGCGACCCGGGTGGGTTCGAGCAGTACTTC. It is translated as CATSDPGGFEQYF.

The chain employs TRBV30 and TRBJ1-1, with D maybe TRBD1 (6 bases). Trimming took 4 bases from V and 8 from J, leaving 17 bases between them. The CDR3 is made up of 13 amino acids. Looked up from germline, CDR1 is GTSNPN and CDR2 is SVGIG (reference sequence). Here the CDR3 reads CAWTPSQGPEAFF. The CDR3 nucleotides read TGTGCCTGGACCCCTAGCCAGGGGCCCGAAGCTTTCTTT.

Turning to this clone: Other DNA sequences in this sample translate to the same CDR3. CDR3 DNA sequence: TGTGCCAGCAGTGTTGGACAGGGGTACGAGCAGTACTTC. It yields the protein CASSVGQGYEQYF. The chain is built from TRBV2 and TRBJ2-7; 9 bases match TRBD1. CDR3 length equals 13 residues. J was trimmed by 4 bases and V by 4 bases; bases with no gene match: 2. Germline V gene data show CDR1 as SNHLY and CDR2 as FYNNEI.

As DNA, the CDR3 is TGTGCCATCAGCAGCCTGAACACCGGGGAGCTGTTTTTT. Translating gives CAISSLNTGELFF. V is TRBV10-3 and J is TRBJ2-2; D call uncertain. Germline CDR1 and CDR2: ENHRY and SYGVKD. V lost 6 bases and J 1 base, leaving 6 bases between the germline ends. The CDR3 extends over 13 amino acids.

The chain combines TRBV27 with TRBJ2-2, with 12 bases lining up with TRBD2. The trim removed 4 bases at V and 3 bases at J, leaving 3 bases unmatched. The V gene's germline CDR1 is MNHEY and CDR2 SMNVEV (reference sequence). The CDR3 length is 16 residues. This chain's CDR3 is CASSSGTSGYTGELFF. The CDR3 coding sequence is TGTGCCAGCAGTTCCGGGACTAGCGGGTACACCGGGGAGCTGTTTTTT.

This clone appeared once. The chain is built from TRBV2 and TRBJ1-3; 8 bases fit TRBD1. CDR1 and CDR2 from the germline V gene are SNHLY and FYNNEI. J was trimmed by 1 base and V by 1 base; bases with no gene match: 6. CDR3 length equals 17 residues. The CDR3 spells CASSEGAGGASGNTIYF. The CDR3 DNA is TGTGCCAGCAGTGAAGGGGCAGGGGGCGCTTCTGGAAACACCATATATTTT.